This is a list of T cell receptor beta chains from one sample in a study of cytomegalovirus exposure and HLA in healthy donors. TCRdb's table, derived via immunoSEQ multiplex PCR, lists solely in-frame clones and lacks some. This sample has about 190,000 clones, with approximately 79% found just once. Material for sequencing was PBMCs. Every receptor here comes from a woman aged 18-29 years in good health and CMV-seronegative. Both conserved end residues are part of each CDR3. The D gene is left open where the match is weak. Some rows have no size entry. The others give once, few or many, or a class for an expanded clone.

CDR3 length: 12
J gene: TRBJ1-4
V gene: TRBV6-1
clone size: -
D gene: -
CDR3 protein: CASRRTGGELFF
CDR3 DNA: TGTGCCAGCAGAAGAACGGGCGGGGAACTGTTTTTT

CDR3 length: 16
J gene: TRBJ2-7
V gene: TRBV11-2
clone size: -
D gene: TRBD2
CDR3 protein: CASSLVLAGGSYEQYF
CDR3 DNA: TGTGCCAGCAGCTTAGTTTTAGCGGGAGGATCCTACGAGCAGTACTTC

CDR3 length: 14
J gene: TRBJ1-1
V gene: TRBV27
clone size: -
D gene: -
CDR3 protein: CASSLKGGNTEAFF
CDR3 DNA: TGTGCCAGCAGTTTAAAAGGGGGGAACACTGAAGCTTTCTTT

CDR3 length: 18
J gene: TRBJ2-3
V gene: TRBV29-1
clone size: once
D gene: TRBD1
CDR3 protein: CSTRIGGQGARSTDTQYF
CDR3 DNA: TGCAGCACAAGAATAGGGGGACAGGGGGCGCGGTCCACAGATACGCAGTATTTT

CDR3 length: 14
J gene: TRBJ2-7
V gene: TRBV28
clone size: few
D gene: -
CDR3 protein: CASTAGQGAYEQYF
CDR3 DNA: TGTGCCAGCACCGCGGGGCAGGGAGCCTACGAGCAGTACTTC

CDR3 length: 13
J gene: TRBJ2-5
V gene: TRBV29-1
clone size: -
D gene: -
CDR3 protein: CTINRGLQETQYF
CDR3 DNA: TGCACGATCAATCGGGGACTCCAAGAGACCCAGTACTTC

CDR3 length: 15
J gene: TRBJ2-1
V gene: TRBV4-1
clone size: -
D gene: TRBD2
CDR3 protein: CASSQAGGKYNEQFF
CDR3 DNA: TGCGCCAGCAGCCAAGCGGGAGGAAAATACAATGAGCAGTTCTTC

CDR3 length: 14
J gene: TRBJ2-7
V gene: TRBV28
clone size: -
D gene: -
CDR3 protein: CASRDLKNHYEQYF
CDR3 DNA: TGTGCCAGCAGAGATCTAAAAAACCACTACGAGCAGTACTTC

CDR3 length: 14
J gene: TRBJ1-2
V gene: TRBV2
clone size: once
D gene: -
CDR3 protein: CASKIRGENYGYTF
CDR3 DNA: TGTGCCAGCAAAATCCGGGGGGAGAACTATGGCTACACCTTC

CDR3 length: 13
J gene: TRBJ1-1
V gene: TRBV27
clone size: -
D gene: -
CDR3 protein: CASSFRTNTEAFF
CDR3 DNA: TGTGCCAGCAGTTTCCGCACAAACACTGAAGCTTTCTTT

CDR3 length: 14
J gene: TRBJ2-1
V gene: TRBV6-1
clone size: -
D gene: -
CDR3 protein: CASRRREKGNEQFF
CDR3 DNA: TGTGCCAGCAGGAGGAGGGAAAAGGGGAATGAGCAGTTCTTC

CDR3 length: 14
J gene: TRBJ1-2
V gene: TRBV25-1
clone size: -
D gene: TRBD1
CDR3 protein: CASSARDRGSGYTF
CDR3 DNA: TGTGCCAGCAGTGCCCGGGACAGGGGTTCCGGCTACACCTTC

CDR3 length: 14
J gene: TRBJ2-3
V gene: TRBV6-4
clone size: many
D gene: TRBD2
CDR3 protein: CASSALAGADTQYF
CDR3 DNA: TGTGCCAGCAGTGCACTAGCGGGAGCAGATACGCAGTATTTT

CDR3 length: 14
J gene: TRBJ2-2
V gene: TRBV5-1
clone size: -
D gene: -
CDR3 protein: CASSLARNTGELFF
CDR3 DNA: TGCGCCAGCAGCTTGGCCCGGAACACCGGGGAGCTGTTTTTT

CDR3 length: 16
J gene: TRBJ1-1
V gene: TRBV28
clone size: -
D gene: -
CDR3 protein: CASRSGGATMNTEAFF
CDR3 DNA: TGTGCCAGCAGATCCGGGGGGGCCACCATGAACACTGAAGCTTTCTTT

CDR3 length: 16
J gene: TRBJ2-1
V gene: TRBV7-3
clone size: -
D gene: TRBD2
CDR3 protein: CASSLSGTSEYNEQFF
CDR3 DNA: TGTGCCAGCAGCTTATCCGGGACTAGCGAATACAATGAGCAGTTCTTC

CDR3 length: 14
J gene: TRBJ1-2
V gene: TRBV11-2
clone size: few
D gene: TRBD1
CDR3 protein: CASSFRTGGYGYTF
CDR3 DNA: TGTGCCAGCAGCTTTCGGACAGGGGGATATGGCTACACCTTC

CDR3 length: 15
J gene: TRBJ2-7
V gene: TRBV30
clone size: -
D gene: TRBD2
CDR3 protein: CAWSVLAGVPREQYF
CDR3 DNA: TGTGCCTGGAGCGTATTAGCGGGAGTCCCGAGAGAGCAGTACTTC

CDR3 length: 15
J gene: TRBJ2-7
V gene: TRBV19
clone size: -
D gene: TRBD1
CDR3 protein: CASRSEAGGAYEQYF
CDR3 DNA: TGTGCCAGTAGAAGTGAGGCAGGGGGCGCCTACGAGCAGTACTTC

CDR3 length: 16
J gene: TRBJ2-3
V gene: TRBV13
clone size: -
D gene: -
CDR3 protein: CASSHVWGRSTDTQYF
CDR3 DNA: TGTGCCAGCAGCCACGTTTGGGGGAGGTCCACAGATACGCAGTATTTT

CDR3 length: 17
J gene: TRBJ2-1
V gene: TRBV4-3
clone size: -
D gene: -
CDR3 protein: CASSQVAHSGTYNEQFF
CDR3 DNA: TGCGCCAGCAGCCAAGTGGCCCACTCCGGGACCTACAATGAGCAGTTCTTC

CDR3 length: 16
J gene: TRBJ1-5
V gene: TRBV28
clone size: -
D gene: -
CDR3 protein: CASSLLGTDSNQPQHF
CDR3 DNA: TGTGCCAGCAGTTTGTTGGGCACAGACAGCAATCAGCCCCAGCATTTT

CDR3 length: 16
J gene: TRBJ1-1
V gene: TRBV9
clone size: -
D gene: -
CDR3 protein: CASSVGWGTPNTEAFF
CDR3 DNA: TGTGCCAGCAGCGTAGGGTGGGGGACACCGAACACTGAAGCTTTCTTT

CDR3 length: 16
J gene: TRBJ2-1
V gene: TRBV13
clone size: -
D gene: -
CDR3 protein: CASSLGTSGPADEQFF
CDR3 DNA: TGTGCCAGCAGCTTAGGGACTAGTGGCCCCGCTGACGAGCAGTTCTTC

CDR3 length: 15
J gene: TRBJ2-1
V gene: TRBV4-1
clone size: -
D gene: TRBD1
CDR3 protein: CASSPRTGIEYEQFF
CDR3 DNA: TGCGCCAGCAGCCCACGGACAGGGATTGAGTATGAGCAGTTCTTC

CDR3 length: 15
J gene: TRBJ2-7
V gene: TRBV5-4
clone size: -
D gene: TRBD2
CDR3 protein: CASSPLVAGVHEQYF
CDR3 DNA: TGTGCCAGCAGCCCGCTAGTAGCGGGAGTCCACGAGCAGTACTTC

CDR3 length: 15
J gene: TRBJ2-5
V gene: TRBV9
clone size: once
D gene: -
CDR3 protein: CASSVGGQSQETQYF
CDR3 DNA: TGTGCCAGCAGCGTAGGCGGGCAGAGCCAAGAGACCCAGTACTTC

CDR3 length: 15
J gene: TRBJ2-7
V gene: TRBV18
clone size: -
D gene: TRBD1
CDR3 protein: CASSLTGTGSGEQYF
CDR3 DNA: TGTGCCAGCTCACTAACCGGGACAGGGTCGGGCGAGCAGTACTTC

CDR3 length: 15
J gene: TRBJ2-1
V gene: TRBV5-1
clone size: -
D gene: -
CDR3 protein: CASSLEGRTYNEQFF
CDR3 DNA: TGCGCCAGCAGCTTGGAAGGCAGGACCTACAATGAGCAGTTCTTC

CDR3 length: 16
J gene: TRBJ2-3
V gene: TRBV7-8
clone size: -
D gene: TRBD2
CDR3 protein: CASSRSSGGSTDTQYF
CDR3 DNA: TGTGCCAGCAGCCGCTCTAGCGGGGGGAGCACAGATACGCAGTATTTT

CDR3 length: 13
J gene: TRBJ1-2
V gene: TRBV5-5
clone size: -
D gene: -
CDR3 protein: CASSFSRDYGYTF
CDR3 DNA: TGTGCCAGCAGCTTTTCCAGGGACTATGGCTACACCTTC

CDR3 length: 15
J gene: TRBJ2-4
V gene: TRBV7-2
clone size: once
D gene: -
CDR3 protein: CASSLVFLAKNIQYF
CDR3 DNA: TGTGCCAGCAGCTTAGTTTTTCTAGCCAAAAACATTCAGTACTTC

CDR3 length: 11
J gene: TRBJ2-7
V gene: TRBV27
clone size: -
D gene: -
CDR3 protein: CASSSGDEQYF
CDR3 DNA: TGTGCCAGCAGTTCCGGGGACGAGCAGTACTTC

CDR3 length: 14
J gene: TRBJ2-7
V gene: TRBV28
clone size: -
D gene: -
CDR3 protein: CASSPPGGSLEQYF
CDR3 DNA: TGTGCCAGCAGTCCCCCGGGTGGATCTTTGGAGCAGTACTTC

CDR3 length: 18
J gene: TRBJ2-7
V gene: TRBV27
clone size: -
D gene: TRBD2
CDR3 protein: CASSLSPGLAGAGYEQYF
CDR3 DNA: TGTGCCAGCAGCCTCTCCCCGGGACTAGCGGGAGCGGGGTACGAGCAGTACTTC

CDR3 length: 16
J gene: TRBJ1-2
V gene: TRBV2
clone size: -
D gene: -
CDR3 protein: CATALVLGVGTNGYTF
CDR3 DNA: TGTGCCACCGCCTTAGTATTAGGGGTAGGAACGAATGGCTACACCTTC

CDR3 length: 16
J gene: TRBJ1-1
V gene: TRBV28
clone size: -
D gene: TRBD1
CDR3 protein: CASSTTGGAGDTEAFF
CDR3 DNA: TGTGCCAGCAGCACCACAGGGGGCGCGGGAGACACTGAAGCTTTCTTT

CDR3 length: 16
J gene: TRBJ2-2
V gene: TRBV18
clone size: -
D gene: TRBD2
CDR3 protein: CASSLLAGDYTGELFF
CDR3 DNA: TGTGCCAGCTCGTTACTAGCGGGAGACTACACCGGGGAGCTGTTTTTT

CDR3 length: 14
J gene: TRBJ2-7
V gene: TRBV28
clone size: few
D gene: -
CDR3 protein: CASSFVEGEGEQYF
CDR3 DNA: TGTGCCAGCAGTTTTGTTGAAGGGGAAGGCGAGCAGTACTTC

CDR3 length: 18
J gene: TRBJ1-5
V gene: TRBV15
clone size: once
D gene: TRBD1
CDR3 protein: CATSRGRQGGYSNQPQHF
CDR3 DNA: TGTGCCACCAGCAGAGGTCGACAGGGGGGTTATAGCAATCAGCCCCAGCATTTT

CDR3 length: 15
J gene: TRBJ2-2
V gene: TRBV28
clone size: once
D gene: TRBD2
CDR3 protein: CASRLAGVSTGELFF
CDR3 DNA: TGTGCCAGCAGACTAGCGGGAGTAAGCACCGGGGAGCTGTTTTTT

CDR3 length: 13
J gene: TRBJ2-1
V gene: TRBV11-2
clone size: -
D gene: -
CDR3 protein: CASSLALRSEQFF
CDR3 DNA: TGTGCCAGCAGCTTAGCACTCCGAAGTGAGCAGTTCTTC

CDR3 length: 14
J gene: TRBJ1-1
V gene: TRBV19
clone size: -
D gene: -
CDR3 protein: CASRGGLMNTEAFF
CDR3 DNA: TGTGCCAGTAGGGGAGGGCTTATGAACACTGAAGCTTTCTTT

CDR3 length: 16
J gene: TRBJ2-2
V gene: TRBV23-1
clone size: -
D gene: -
CDR3 protein: CASSQSKQGTTGELFF
CDR3 DNA: TGCGCCAGCAGTCAATCAAAGCAGGGAACCACCGGGGAGCTGTTTTTT

CDR3 length: 15
J gene: TRBJ2-7
V gene: TRBV28
clone size: -
D gene: TRBD1
CDR3 protein: CASSASGTGTYEQYF
CDR3 DNA: TGTGCCAGCAGTGCATCCGGGACAGGGACCTACGAGCAGTACTTC

CDR3 length: 11
J gene: TRBJ2-5
V gene: TRBV6-6
clone size: -
D gene: -
CDR3 protein: CASSPSETQYF
CDR3 DNA: TGTGCCAGCAGCCCTTCCGAGACCCAGTACTTC

CDR3 length: 14
J gene: TRBJ2-2
V gene: TRBV6-4
clone size: few
D gene: TRBD1
CDR3 protein: CASSGTGDTGELFF
CDR3 DNA: TGTGCCAGCAGTGGGACAGGGGACACCGGGGAGCTGTTTTTT

CDR3 length: 12
J gene: TRBJ1-1
V gene: TRBV7-9
clone size: -
D gene: -
CDR3 protein: CASSLGGGQAFF
CDR3 DNA: TGTGCCAGCAGCTTAGGCGGGGGTCAAGCTTTCTTT

CDR3 length: 15
J gene: TRBJ2-3
V gene: TRBV7-8
clone size: once
D gene: TRBD2
CDR3 protein: CASSLVGGEGDTQYF
CDR3 DNA: TGTGCCAGCAGCTTAGTTGGGGGGGAAGGAGATACGCAGTATTTT

CDR3 length: 15
J gene: TRBJ2-1
V gene: TRBV28
clone size: -
D gene: TRBD1
CDR3 protein: CASSLPAGGAAEQFF
CDR3 DNA: TGTGCCAGCAGTTTACCAGCAGGGGGTGCGGCCGAGCAGTTCTTC

CDR3 length: 13
J gene: TRBJ2-6
V gene: TRBV29-1
clone size: -
D gene: -
CDR3 protein: CSVEGAGANVLTF
CDR3 DNA: TGCAGCGTTGAAGGAGCCGGGGCCAACGTCCTGACTTTC

CDR3 length: 14
J gene: TRBJ2-7
V gene: TRBV2
clone size: -
D gene: TRBD2
CDR3 protein: CASSELAGGFEQYF
CDR3 DNA: TGTGCCAGCAGTGAGCTAGCGGGAGGTTTCGAGCAGTACTTC

CDR3 length: 18
J gene: TRBJ2-3
V gene: TRBV7-2
clone size: -
D gene: TRBD2
CDR3 protein: CASSLLAGGISSTDTQYF
CDR3 DNA: TGTGCCAGCAGCTTATTAGCGGGAGGGATCTCCAGCACAGATACGCAGTATTTT

CDR3 length: 16
J gene: TRBJ2-7
V gene: TRBV28
clone size: -
D gene: TRBD1
CDR3 protein: CASSLSGTGGSYEQYF
CDR3 DNA: TGTGCCAGCAGTTTATCCGGGACAGGGGGCTCCTACGAGCAGTACTTC

CDR3 length: 16
J gene: TRBJ2-1
V gene: TRBV29-1
clone size: few
D gene: TRBD2
CDR3 protein: CSVEVLAAGMGDEQFF
CDR3 DNA: TGCAGCGTTGAAGTTCTAGCGGCGGGAATGGGGGATGAGCAGTTCTTC

CDR3 length: 15
J gene: TRBJ2-7
V gene: TRBV19
clone size: once
D gene: TRBD1
CDR3 protein: CASSIGVDRAYEQYF
CDR3 DNA: TGTGCCAGTAGTATAGGGGTCGACAGGGCCTACGAGCAGTACTTC

CDR3 length: 14
J gene: TRBJ2-1
V gene: TRBV28
clone size: -
D gene: -
CDR3 protein: CASSLRQGGDEQFF
CDR3 DNA: TGTGCCAGCAGTCTCAGACAGGGAGGAGATGAGCAGTTCTTC

CDR3 length: 16
J gene: TRBJ2-2
V gene: TRBV7-2
clone size: few
D gene: TRBD1
CDR3 protein: CASSLRTGLNTGELFF
CDR3 DNA: TGTGCCAGCAGCTTACGGACAGGGCTGAACACCGGGGAGCTGTTTTTT

CDR3 length: 15
J gene: TRBJ2-1
V gene: TRBV11-3
clone size: -
D gene: -
CDR3 protein: CASSFGLRGHNEQFF
CDR3 DNA: TGTGCCAGCAGCTTTGGGCTGCGGGGGCACAATGAGCAGTTCTTC

CDR3 length: 13
J gene: TRBJ1-5
V gene: TRBV6-5
clone size: few
D gene: TRBD1
CDR3 protein: CASQGARNQPQHF
CDR3 DNA: TGTGCCAGCCAGGGGGCAAGGAATCAGCCCCAGCATTTT